This TCR beta chain was sequenced in a study of spatial heterogeneity in lung cancer. This clonotype was recorded a few times. Its antigen is not known. Time point meaning: sample taken at primary tumor resection. Sequencing covered unsorted whole RNA taken from tumor, nontumor lung or frozen PBMC. There are 14 residues in the CDR3. CDR1 SGHTA and CDR2 FQGNSA come from the germline V gene. V shed 6 bases and J shed 3 bases, with 14 bases lying between them. General study results and limits: Whereas they appeared in blood less at follow-up, ubiquitous expanded tumor TCRs appeared there more at resection.

Individual TCR cDNA molecules each bore their own unique molecular identifier. TCRdb recomputed calls from the 5' RACE reads with MiXCR, one row per CDR3 protein. The sample has some 44,000 distinct CDR3 sequences, roughly an eighth seen once. The chain combines TRBV7-2 with TRBJ2-5, with D perhaps given as TRBD1 or TRBD2 (5 bases each). The sequenced sample was PBMCs, obtained at surgery. This TCR came from a male donor with early-stage non-small cell lung cancer. The CDR3 DNA reads as TGTGCCAGCAGTTTCGGGGCAGGGAAAGAGACCCAGTACTTC. Protein product: CASSFGAGKETQYF.